These 23 T cell receptor beta chains were all obtained from the same sample, sequenced in a study of T cell changes during pregnancy in multiple sclerosis. Sequenced by immunoSEQ multiplex PCR; TCRdb stores in-frame clones only, minus some. The sample lists 55,000 to 75,000 clones; about 90% were seen once. Sequenced material: peripheral blood, taken in the third trimester of pregnancy. The receptors derive from a female donor in good health, enrolled as a control in a pregnancy study.

The genes are TRBV6-1 and TRBJ2-3, with D maybe TRBD2 (7 bases). This CDR3 comprises 14 residues. The V and J ends lost 0 bases and 6 bases respectively, with 10 bases between them. CDR1 is MNHNS and CDR2 is SASEGT in the germline V gene. The CDR3 bases are TGTGCCAGCAGTGAAGCGCGGGGGCGGGATACGCAGTATTTT. Amino acid sequence: CASSEARGRDTQYF.

This clone was counted a few times. The J gene is TRBJ1-5, the V gene TRBV6-6, with a possible D match to TRBD1 (6 bases). Germline V gene lookup returns CDR1 MNHNY and CDR2 SVGAGI (reference sequence). CDR3 length: 14 amino acids. The ends were cut back, 7 bases at V and 0 bases at J, with 10 bases in the middle. DNA for the CDR3: TGTGCCAGCAACAGGGACTATAGCAATCAGCCCCAGCATTTT. It specifies CASNRDYSNQPQHF.

CDR3 loop: CASSLGTVEAFF. The CDR3 bases are TGTGCCAGCAGCTTAGGGACAGTTGAAGCTTTCTTT. The chain is built from TRBV7-8 and TRBJ1-1, with D tentatively TRBD1 (6 bases). CDR1 is SGHVS and CDR2 is FQNEAQ in the germline V gene. V lost 1 base and J lost 7, with 7 bases in between. This CDR3 contains 12 residues.

V gene TRBV7-2 combines with J gene TRBJ1-1; 8 bases line up with TRBD1. The CDR3 runs to 12 residues. Per the germline V gene, CDR1 is SGHTA and CDR2 is FQGNSA. V shed 9 bases, J shed 9 bases, and the junction held 9 bases outside the gene matches. CDR3 amino acids: CASWGRGQKAFF. In DNA, the CDR3 is TGTGCCAGTTGGGGCAGGGGGCAGAAAGCTTTCTTT.

The CDR3 DNA follows: TGTGCCCTAGGACAGGGAGAGACCCAGTACTTC. Its translation: CALGQGETQYF. The V call is TRBV6-1, the J call TRBJ2-5; TRBD1 matches at 8 bases. Trimming removed 11 bases from V and 4 bases from J; junction bases left unmatched: 3. CDR3 length: 11 amino acids. CDR1 MNHNS and CDR2 SASEGT come from the germline V gene.

The chain recombines TRBV5-1 with TRBJ1-3; no clear D. The CDR3 totals 18 residues. The germline CDR1 and CDR2 sequences are SGHRS and YFSETQ. V shed 4 bases and J shed 2 bases, with 22 bases lying between them. DNA of the CDR3: TGCGCCAGCAGCCCGCTATTAACCGACACCTCCCCTGGAAACACCATATATTTT. Its translation is CASSPLLTDTSPGNTIYF.

V usage is TRBV5-5 and J usage is TRBJ1-2, with 9 bases aligning to TRBD1. Germline CDR1 reads SGHKS; CDR2 reads YYEKEE (reference sequence). The CDR3 spans 17 residues. V was clipped by 4 bases and J by 3 bases; unmatched bases: 13. The CDR3 coding sequence is TGTGCCAGCAGCACACCCGGGACAGGGAACCATTACTATGGCTACACCTTC. Translating it yields CASSTPGTGNHYYGYTF.

The J gene is TRBJ1-1, the V gene TRBV30; D unresolved. CDR3 length equals 13 residues. The V gene's germline CDR1 is GTSNPN and CDR2 SVGIG (reference sequence). Trimming shortened V by 4 bases and J by 1 base, and 10 bases separated the two germline ends. CDR3 nucleotides: TGTGCCTGGAAGGAGGGATCGAACACTGAAGCTTTCTTT. As protein: CAWKEGSNTEAFF.

The J gene is TRBJ1-5, the V gene TRBV5-5; D ambiguous. The V end was cut by 1 base, the J end by 0 bases, with 11 bases between. CDR3 length: 16 residues. Germline V CDR1 and CDR2: SGHKS, YYEKEE (reference sequence). As DNA, the CDR3 is TGTGCCAGCAGCTTGAGAGCGGAATATAGCAATCAGCCCCAGCATTTT. The encoded protein is CASSLRAEYSNQPQHF.

J is TRBJ2-2 and V is TRBV5-6, with 9 positions matching TRBD1. Per the germline V gene, CDR1 is SGHDT and CDR2 is YYEEEE. CDR3 length: 15 residues. Trimming removed 7 bases from V and 5 bases from J; junction bases left unmatched: 9. Here the CDR3 DNA reads TGTGCCAGCGTACCCGGACAGGGGTATACCGGGGAGCTGTTTTTT. It encodes CASVPGQGYTGELFF.

Here the CDR3 DNA reads TGCGCCAGCAGCCAAGACAGCGGGGGGGCCTACAATGAGCAGTTCTTC. It codes for CASSQDSGGAYNEQFF. The chain links TRBV4-3 to TRBJ2-1, with 10 bases that match TRBD2. CDR3 length: 16 residues. With V trimmed by 0 bases and J by 2 bases, 1 base remained unmatched. Germline V gives CDR1 LGHNA, CDR2 YSLEER.

In this sample, this clone turned up once. The gene calls are TRBV4-3 and TRBJ2-7; 8 positions agree with TRBD1. Germline CDR1 LGHNA, CDR2 YSLEER. Germline trimming cut 0 bases from V and 4 bases from J; bases unmatched to any gene: 5. CDR3 length: 15 amino acids. This CDR3 reads CASSQDAGQGYEQYF. CDR3 nucleotides: TGCGCCAGCAGCCAAGATGCAGGACAGGGTTACGAGCAGTACTTC.

This clone was seen once. The rearrangement joins TRBV5-1 to TRBJ2-1, with 9 bases lining up with TRBD1. From germline, CDR1 is SGHRS and CDR2 YFSETQ. This CDR3 spans 14 amino acids. The ends lost 7 bases at V and 8 bases at J; junction bases unmatched: 10. The CDR3 DNA follows: TGCGCCAGCGTAACCGGGACAGGGATCGATGAGCAGTTCTTC. Amino acids: CASVTGTGIDEQFF.

The chain recombines TRBV9 with TRBJ1-1, with 9 positions matching TRBD1. Looked up from germline, CDR1 is SGDLS and CDR2 is YYNGEE. The CDR3 contains 15 residues. V was clipped by 0 bases and J by 4 bases; unmatched bases: 4. CDR3 sequence reads: CASSVAPTGGTEAFF. The DNA for the CDR3 is TGTGCCAGCAGCGTAGCCCCGACAGGGGGCACTGAAGCTTTCTTT.

The chain has TRBV14 and TRBJ1-2, with D unclear. Trimming pared 8 bases from V and 2 bases from J, leaving 6 bases between. CDR3 length: 11 amino acids. CDR1 SGHDN and CDR2 FVKESK come from the germline V gene. The CDR3 loop reads CASGQNYGYTF. The CDR3 coding sequence is TGTGCCAGCGGGCAGAACTATGGCTACACCTTC.

The genes are TRBV4-3 and TRBJ1-1; D unclear. The V end was cut by 0 bases, the J end by 0 bases, with 14 bases between. Germline V lookup: CDR1 LGHNA, CDR2 YSLEER. The CDR3 is made up of 17 amino acids. CDR3 residues: CASSQDLQRHMNTEAFF. CDR3 DNA: TGCGCCAGCAGCCAAGATCTCCAGCGTCATATGAACACTGAAGCTTTCTTT.

The chain employs TRBV7-9 and TRBJ2-1; 10 bases fit TRBD2. Germline-derived CDR1 and CDR2 are SEHNR and FQNEAQ (reference sequence). With V trimmed by 3 bases and J by 0 bases, 2 bases remained unmatched. The CDR3 length is 16 residues. The CDR3 loop is CASSFLAGDSYNEQFF. CDR3 nucleotides: TGTGCCAGCAGCTTCCTAGCGGGGGACTCCTACAATGAGCAGTTCTTC.

V and J are TRBV4-1 and TRBJ1-5; possibly TRBD1 for D (5 bases). V gave up 0 bases and J gave up 6 bases, with 12 bases separating them. CDR1 and CDR2 (germline): MGHRA, YSYEKL. The CDR3 runs 15 residues. The chain's CDR3 is CASSQDDQGSQPQHF. As DNA, the CDR3 is TGCGCCAGCAGCCAAGATGACCAGGGTAGTCAGCCCCAGCATTTT.

The chain carries TRBV6-6 and TRBJ1-3, with 7 bases that match TRBD1. The CDR3 runs 15 residues. The ends lost 4 bases at V and 0 bases at J; junction bases unmatched: 3. Germline values: CDR1 MNHNY, CDR2 SVGAGI (reference sequence). The CDR3 loop is CASSFWDSSGNTIYF. DNA of the CDR3: TGTGCCAGCAGTTTCTGGGACAGCTCTGGAAACACCATATATTTT.

The count of this clone is one. The chain has TRBV7-8 and TRBJ1-2; the D gene is possibly TRBD1 (6 bases). The CDR3 is 13 amino acids. Deletions cut 1 base from V and 8 bases from J, with 11 bases between. Germline CDR1 and CDR2: SGHVS and FQNEAQ. The CDR3 sequence: CASSLVAGAGYTF. CDR3 bases: TGTGCCAGCAGCTTAGTTGCGGGGGCCGGCTACACCTTC.

This chain links TRBV7-9 with TRBJ2-1; TRBD2 is a possible D gene (6 bases). The CDR3 is made up of 16 amino acids. Germline assignment: CDR1 SEHNR and CDR2 FQNEAQ (reference sequence). V was trimmed by 0 bases and J by 2 bases, leaving 11 bases between them. CDR3 nucleotide sequence: TGTGCCAGCAGCTTAGCGCTGGGGGGAGCCTACAATGAGCAGTTCTTC. This encodes CASSLALGGAYNEQFF.

V gene TRBV9 combines with J gene TRBJ2-1; D not certain. Trimming removed 0 bases from V and 6 bases from J, with 7 bases in between. The CDR3 consists of 13 residues. CDR1 and CDR2 from the germline V gene are SGDLS and YYNGEE. DNA of the CDR3: TGTGCCAGCAGCGTAGCACAATTCAATGAGCAGTTCTTC. It yields the protein CASSVAQFNEQFF.

The J gene is TRBJ1-4, the V gene TRBV5-4; maybe TRBD1 (5 bases). Germline CDR1 and CDR2: SGHNT and YYREEE (reference sequence). This CDR3 has 14 residues. Trimming took off 4 bases at V and 2 bases at J, with 9 bases between the two ends. The CDR3 coding sequence is TGTGCCAGCAGCCTGGAGGGGACTAATGAAAAACTGTTTTTT. This codes for CASSLEGTNEKLFF.